Each of the 12 T cell receptor beta chains below was sequenced from the same sample in a study of OX40 agonist ivuxolimab in advanced cancers. Using immunoSEQ multiplex PCR, the repertoire was profiled, and TCRdb retains in-frame clones only, with some absent. The sample includes just under 95,000 clones, around 86% of them seen just once. Material: CD4+ or CD8+ T cells sorted from blood, obtained in a trial of the OX40 agonist ivuxolimab. The receptors derive from an adult with an advanced solid tumor such as melanoma, head and neck, liver or kidney cancer.

The V and J genes are TRBV27 and TRBJ2-1, with D possibly called TRBD1 or TRBD2 (5 bases each). V was trimmed by 7 bases and J by 7 bases, leaving 20 bases between them. CDR1 is MNHEY, CDR2 SMNVEV, per germline (reference sequence). The CDR3 totals 15 residues. The CDR3 spells CASTMRAGFRNEQFF. CDR3 coding DNA: TGTGCCAGCACAATGCGGGCAGGGTTTCGTAATGAGCAGTTCTTC.

This chain uses TRBV27 with TRBJ1-4; TRBD1 agrees at 8 bases. The CDR3 loop spans 16 amino acids. The ends lost 5 bases at V and 0 bases at J; junction bases unmatched: 5. Germline V gene data show CDR1 as MNHEY and CDR2 as SMNVEV (reference sequence). The CDR3 DNA follows: TGTGCCAGCAGTCCCGGACAGGGCCCAACTAATGAAAAACTGTTTTTT. Protein: CASSPGQGPTNEKLFF.

This clone has a handful of counts. The chain couples TRBV7-8 to TRBJ1-5; D might be TRBD1 (6 bases). Germline CDR1 is SGHVS and CDR2 is FQNEAQ. The V end was cut by 5 bases, the J end by 11 bases, with 22 bases between. The CDR3 extends over 15 amino acids. For the CDR3, the DNA is TGTGCCAGCAGCCCGAGGACACCTCGTGAGGGGGCCCAGCATTTT. Residues: CASSPRTPREGAQHF.

V and J are TRBV7-9 and TRBJ1-2, with 7 bases matching TRBD1. The CDR3 runs 13 residues. The ends lost 0 bases at V and 6 bases at J; junction bases unmatched: 1. The V gene's germline CDR1 is SEHNR and CDR2 FQNEAQ (reference sequence). CDR3 bases: TGTGCCAGCAGCTTAGCGCAGGGGGATGGCTACACCTTC. Translation: CASSLAQGDGYTF.

The chain links TRBV6-5 to TRBJ1-3; possibly TRBD1 for D (5 bases). V was shortened by 1 base and J by 3 bases, with 10 bases between the two germline ends. Germline CDR1 reads MNHEY; CDR2 reads SVGAGI. There are 15 residues in the CDR3. CDR3 loop: CASSYLGQGGNTIYF. In DNA form, the CDR3 reads TGTGCCAGCAGTTACTTGGGGCAAGGTGGAAACACCATATATTTT.

The chain recombines TRBV15 with TRBJ2-5; 8 bases are a match to TRBD1. The CDR3 loop spans 15 amino acids. Trimming took 11 bases from V and 2 from J; bases not matched to a gene: 13. Germline V gene data show CDR1 as LNHNV and CDR2 as YYDKDF (reference sequence). The CDR3 region is CAASPGQALQETQYF. In nucleotides, the CDR3 is TGTGCCGCGTCACCGGGACAGGCCTTACAAGAGACCCAGTACTTC.

The J gene is TRBJ1-6, the V gene TRBV5-1; TRBD1 might be the D (5 bases). The CDR3 is made up of 17 amino acids. V lost 0 bases and J lost 1, with 11 bases in between. Per germline, CDR1 SGHRS and CDR2 YFSETQ. The CDR3 loop is CASSLAQGNSYNSPLHF. The CDR3, as DNA: TGCGCCAGCAGCTTGGCCCAGGGCAATTCCTATAATTCACCCCTCCACTTT.

V is TRBV4-2 and J is TRBJ1-1; D not certain. Trimming took 4 bases from V and 2 from J, leaving 17 bases between them. CDR1 LGHNA and CDR2 YNFKEQ come from the germline V gene. CDR3 length: 16 amino acids. CDR3 nucleotide sequence: TGTGCCAGCAGCCCCTTAGTAGGGCAGCCCAACACTGAAGCTTTCTTT. Amino acid sequence: CASSPLVGQPNTEAFF.

The genes are TRBV30 and TRBJ1-4; D is uncertain. The germline V gene encodes CDR1 GTSNPN and CDR2 SVGIG (reference sequence). This CDR3 contains 14 residues. Trimming cost V 2 bases and J 6 bases, with 13 bases left between them. The CDR3: CAWSRTGVDEKLFF. The CDR3 bases are TGTGCCTGGAGTCGGACCGGGGTGGATGAAAAACTGTTTTTT. Full variable domain (rest looked up from reference TRBV30 and TRBJ1-4): SQTIHQWPATLVQPVGSPLSLECTVEGTSNPNLYWYRQAAGRGLQLLFYSVGIGQISSEVPQNLSASRPQDRQFILSSKKLLLSDSGFYLCAWSRTGVDEKLFFGSGTQLSVL.

The chain uses TRBV11-2 and TRBJ2-7, with D possibly matching TRBD1 (6 bases). Trimming took off 0 bases at V and 0 bases at J, with 12 bases between the two ends. The CDR3 is 16 amino acids. From germline, CDR1 is SGHAT and CDR2 FQNNGV. In DNA form, the CDR3 reads TGTGCCAGCAGCTTAGATAGGGGACATAGCTCCTACGAGCAGTACTTC. It encodes CASSLDRGHSSYEQYF.

J is TRBJ1-2 and V is TRBV2, with D perhaps matching TRBD1 (6 bases). V lost 10 bases, J lost 6 bases, and 18 bases lay in between. From germline, CDR1 is SNHLY and CDR2 FYNNEI. The CDR3 sequence is 13 residues long. CDR3 DNA: TGTGCCACCAGGTCGACAGGTTCCAATGGCTACACCTTC. Translating gives CATRSTGSNGYTF.

This rearrangement joins TRBV27 to TRBJ1-5, with a possible D match to TRBD1 (5 bases). Looked up from germline, CDR1 is MNHEY and CDR2 is SMNVEV (reference sequence). With 3 bases removed from V and 7 bases from J, the gap between germline ends came to 10 bases. The CDR3 contains 13 residues. This chain's CDR3 is CASSFGHRQPQHF. The DNA for the CDR3 is TGTGCCAGCAGTTTCGGACACCGACAGCCCCAGCATTTT.